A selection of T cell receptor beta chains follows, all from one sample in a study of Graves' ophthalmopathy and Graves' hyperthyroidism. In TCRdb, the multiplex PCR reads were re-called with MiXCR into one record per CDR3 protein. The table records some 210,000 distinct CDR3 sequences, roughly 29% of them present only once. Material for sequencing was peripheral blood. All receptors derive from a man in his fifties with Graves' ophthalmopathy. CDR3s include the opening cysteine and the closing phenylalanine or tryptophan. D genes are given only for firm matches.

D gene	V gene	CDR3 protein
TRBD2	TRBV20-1	CSARDGGRAQETQYF
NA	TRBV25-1	CASSFVRGRSYNSPLHF
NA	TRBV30	CACVQEANYGYTF
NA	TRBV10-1	CASPPGNTEAFF
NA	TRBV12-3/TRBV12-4	CASRSWGGAETQYF
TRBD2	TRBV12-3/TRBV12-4	CASSTRPSGRINEQYF
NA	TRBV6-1	CASSAGPTSNQPQHF
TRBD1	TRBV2	CASSEAHGQGGPGELFF
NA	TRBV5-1	CASSSGDSSSYEQYF
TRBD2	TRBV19	CASTRSGVSSYEQYF
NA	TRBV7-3	CASSDYTEAFF
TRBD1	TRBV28	CASSWTGGGETQYF
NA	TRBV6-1	CASAWDGAYEQYF
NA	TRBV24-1	CATSDFAQNYGYTF
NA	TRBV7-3	CASIKGVYGYTF
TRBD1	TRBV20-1	CSARDGGQVQETQYF
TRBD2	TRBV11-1	CASSPLEASGSQRTQYF
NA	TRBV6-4	CASSKDTDTGELFF
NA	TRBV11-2	CASSYIPSYEQYF
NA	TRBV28	CASCLGGAGRETQYF
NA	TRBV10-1	CASSALRGTEDTQYF
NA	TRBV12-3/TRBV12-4	CASNSGVETQYF
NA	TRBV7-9	CASSLEWDSYEQYF
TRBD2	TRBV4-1	CASSLRLAGDSSYEQYF
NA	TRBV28	CASISGGDSGANVLTF
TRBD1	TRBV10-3	CAISGMRDSDTEAFF
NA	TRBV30	CAWRRQVNTEAFF
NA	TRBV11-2	CASSLGTGYSNQPQHF
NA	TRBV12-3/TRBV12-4	CASSFSGSHEQFF
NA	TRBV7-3	CASSLTPGGGGGELFF
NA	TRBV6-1	CASSPTPAQETQYF
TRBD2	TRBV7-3	CASSLGTSGGELFF
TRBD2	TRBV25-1	CASTPGTSGYNEQFF